This is a list of T cell receptor beta chains from one sample in a study of shared clonotypes between healthy human individuals. Repertoires were generated with immunoSEQ multiplex PCR, while TCRdb's copy carries only in-frame clones and drops some. The repertoire holds about 1.5 million clones, with nearly 99% as singletons. Material for sequencing was naive CD4+ T cells sorted from blood. These receptor sequences come from a man aged 25-45 years in good health. The CDR3 runs from the conserved cysteine through the conserved F or W. D genes are given only for firm matches. The size of a clone is reported for some rows only, either as once, few or many, or as a class for expanded clones.

J | D | V | size | DNA | CDR3
TRBJ2-7 | TRBD1 | TRBV18 | . | TGTGCCAGCTCGGGACAGGCCTCAAGCTCCTACGAGCAGTACTTC | CASSGQASSSYEQYF
TRBJ2-6 | . | TRBV7-9 | . | TGTGCCAGCAGCCGTACAGGGTCTGGGGCCAACGTCCTGACTTTC | CASSRTGSGANVLTF
TRBJ2-7 | TRBD2 | TRBV5-4 | . | TGTGCCAGCAGCGAAGGACTAGGGAGCCACGAGCAGTACTTC | CASSEGLGSHEQYF
TRBJ2-3 | . | TRBV5-1 | . | TGCGCCAGCACGGAGGGGGTGGTCACAGATACGCAGTATTTT | CASTEGVVTDTQYF
TRBJ2-7 | TRBD1 | TRBV6-1 | . | TGTGCCAGCAGTGTTTTTGCCCAGGATTCTGCCGGGACAGGGGGTGACGAGCAGTACTTC | CASSVFAQDSAGTGGDEQYF
TRBJ2-1 | TRBD1 | TRBV28 | . | TGTGCCAGCGGCTGGGACAGGGCTATTTTGAGTGAGCAGTTCTTC | CASGWDRAILSEQFF
TRBJ2-5 | . | TRBV29-1 | once | TGCAGCGTTGAAGGCCCAGGGGTGGTGGAGACCCAGTACTTC | CSVEGPGVVETQYF
TRBJ1-5 | TRBD1 | TRBV5-8 | . | TGTGCCAGCAGCTTGATAGGGCAGGGGGCTCAGCCCCAGCATTTT | CASSLIGQGAQPQHF
TRBJ2-2 | . | TRBV4-3 | . | TGCGCCAGCAGCCAAGATCCAGTCGGGGCTACGAACACCGGGGAGCTGTTTTTT | CASSQDPVGATNTGELFF
TRBJ1-1 | . | TRBV5-1 | . | TGCGCCAGCAGCTTGGCTGGTTGGAACACTGAAGCTTTCTTT | CASSLAGWNTEAFF
TRBJ2-7 | TRBD1 | TRBV28 | . | TGTGCCAGCATCCCAGAGACAGGGCCCTACGAGCAGTACTTC | CASIPETGPYEQYF
TRBJ2-1 | TRBD1 | TRBV9 | . | TGTGCCAGCAGCGTAGAGGGGGACAGATACAATGAGCAGTTCTTC | CASSVEGDRYNEQFF
TRBJ2-2 | . | TRBV7-2 | . | TGTGCCAGCAGCTTATCCTGGGAGCTGTTTTTT | CASSLSWELFF
TRBJ1-2 | . | TRBV9 | . | TGTGCCAGCAGCGTAGTTGGGGGTGGCTACACCTTC | CASSVVGGGYTF
TRBJ2-7 | TRBD1 | TRBV28 | . | TGTGCCAGCACCGGGACAGGGGTCTACGAGCAGTACTTC | CASTGTGVYEQYF
TRBJ2-2 | . | TRBV5-4 | . | TGTGCCAGCAGCTCACCCTTGGGGCGGTCGAACACCGGGGAGCTGTTTTTT | CASSSPLGRSNTGELFF
TRBJ2-3 | . | TRBV5-1 | once | TGCGCCAGCACGTCTGGACGCCGCGGACGGGCAGATACGCAGTATTTT | CASTSGRRGRADTQYF
TRBJ2-5 | . | TRBV18 | . | TGTGCCAGTTTCCTAAAAGAGACCCAGTACTTC | CASFLKETQYF
TRBJ2-2 | . | TRBV29-1 | . | TGCAGCGCCTGTATAGAGTCGGACACCGGGGAGCTGTTTTTT | CSACIESDTGELFF
TRBJ2-2 | . | TRBV9 | . | TGTGCCAGCAGCCTTTTCGCTACCGGGGAGCTGTTTTTT | CASSLFATGELFF
TRBJ2-3 | . | TRBV9 | . | TGTGCCAGCAGCGGGGGGGAACATACGCAGTATTTT | CASSGGEHTQYF
TRBJ2-3 | TRBD2 | TRBV9 | . | TGTGCCAGCAGCGTAGGCGGGAGGCAAACAGATACGCAGTATTTT | CASSVGGRQTDTQYF
TRBJ1-1 | TRBD1 | TRBV14 | . | TGTGCCAGCAGCCAAAATCCGGGACAGGGGAACACTGAAGCTTTCTTT | CASSQNPGQGNTEAFF
TRBJ1-2 | . | TRBV20-1 | . | TGCAGTGCCCACCTAGTTTATGGCTACACCTTC | CSAHLVYGYTF
TRBJ2-3 | . | TRBV28 | . | TGTGCCAGCCCGGGGGATACGCAGTATTTT | CASPGDTQYF
TRBJ1-5 | . | TRBV7-2 | . | TGTGCCAGCAGCTTAGAGGGGTATCTCCAGCCCCAGCATTTT | CASSLEGYLQPQHF
TRBJ2-7 | TRBD1 | TRBV5-6 | once | TGTGCCAGCAGCCCCAGGACAGGGACAGCGGTAACCTACGAGCAGTACTTC | CASSPRTGTAVTYEQYF
TRBJ2-7 | . | TRBV6-5 | . | TGTGCCAGCAGAGCGATTGGCGAGCAGTACTTC | CASRAIGEQYF